The clone carrying this T cell receptor (beta chain) was detected ten times or more. MiXCR, run by TCRdb on the 5' RACE reads, gives a single entry per CDR3 protein. The table shows 6,500 to 10,000 distinct CDR3 sequences, with around 16% occurring only once. V lost 3 bases to trimming and J lost 2 bases; unmatched junction nucleotides: 1. The CDR3 is made up of 14 amino acids. The sample taken for sequencing was memory CD4+ T cells sorted from blood. Subset described: memory CD4+ T cells, CD4+CD45RO+CD25-. This clonotype was sampled from a female donor with breast cancer. V gene TRBV12-3 or TRBV12-4 combines with J gene TRBJ1-1, with 9 bases matching TRBD1. CDR3 nucleotide sequence: TGTGCCAGCAGTTTGGGACAGGGAAACACTGAAGCTTTCTTT. This codes for CASSLGQGNTEAFF.